The rows below give T cell receptor beta chains drawn from one sample of a study of T cells in Graves' hyperthyroidism and ophthalmopathy. TCRdb passed the multiplex PCR reads through MiXCR, listing each CDR3 protein once. The sample gives about 510,000 distinct CDR3 sequences, roughly 45% of which show up once; about two fifths is in the top ten. Sequencing was done on a sample of peripheral blood or thyroid tissue (not recorded which). All receptors come from an adult woman with Graves' disease, either hyperthyroidism or ophthalmopathy (not recorded which). CDR3s include the opening cysteine and the closing phenylalanine or tryptophan. The order of the fields is CDR3 protein, CDR3 DNA, D gene, V gene, J gene, clone size. A D gene is named only where the DNA matches it firmly. Size is omitted from some rows. Given values are once, few, many or a class for expanded clones.

CDR3aa: CSARDRATEAFF
CDR3nt: TGCAGTGCTAGAGACAGGGCCACTGAAGCTTTCTTT
d_gene: .
v_gene: TRBV20-1
j_gene: TRBJ1-1
abundance: .

CDR3aa: CASSLRTSGTGELFF
CDR3nt: TGTGCCAGCAGCTTACGGACTAGCGGAACCGGGGAGCTGTTTTTT
d_gene: TRBD2
v_gene: TRBV11-3
j_gene: TRBJ2-2
abundance: many

CDR3aa: CASSDGQAGELFF
CDR3nt: TGTGCCAGCAGTGATGGACAGGCTGGGGAGCTGTTTTTT
d_gene: TRBD1
v_gene: TRBV2
j_gene: TRBJ2-2
abundance: .

CDR3aa: CSVGGTGETQYF
CDR3nt: TGCAGCGTTGGAGGGACAGGGGAGACCCAGTACTTC
d_gene: TRBD1
v_gene: TRBV29-1
j_gene: TRBJ2-5
abundance: many

CDR3aa: CATSAGTRQDQPQHF
CDR3nt: TGTGCCACCAGTGCAGGGACACGTCAAGATCAGCCCCAGCATTTT
d_gene: .
v_gene: TRBV24-1
j_gene: TRBJ1-5
abundance: .

CDR3aa: CATSDASLGETQYF
CDR3nt: TGTGCCACCAGTGATGCATCTCTTGGGGAGACCCAGTACTTC
d_gene: .
v_gene: TRBV24-1
j_gene: TRBJ2-5
abundance: .

CDR3aa: CASIPPGQGFNQPQHF
CDR3nt: TGTGCCAGTATTCCGCCGGGACAGGGTTTCAATCAGCCCCAGCATTTT
d_gene: TRBD1
v_gene: TRBV19
j_gene: TRBJ1-5
abundance: .

CDR3aa: CSVGTQQETQYF
CDR3nt: TGCAGCGTGGGGACTCAACAAGAGACCCAGTACTTC
d_gene: .
v_gene: TRBV29-1
j_gene: TRBJ2-5
abundance: .

CDR3aa: CSARDYGGYEQYF
CDR3nt: TGCAGTGCTAGAGATTACGGGGGCTACGAGCAGTACTTC
d_gene: .
v_gene: TRBV20-1
j_gene: TRBJ2-7
abundance: few

CDR3aa: CASSVKGDQPQHF
CDR3nt: TGTGCCAGCAGTGTCAAGGGGGATCAGCCCCAGCATTTT
d_gene: .
v_gene: TRBV2
j_gene: TRBJ1-5
abundance: many

CDR3aa: CARRRGDEKLFF
CDR3nt: TGTGCTAGACGGAGGGGGGATGAAAAACTGTTTTTT
d_gene: .
v_gene: TRBV25-1
j_gene: TRBJ1-4
abundance: .

CDR3aa: CASSFGLRGTEAFF
CDR3nt: TGTGCCAGCAGCTTCGGTTTAAGGGGGACTGAAGCTTTCTTT
d_gene: .
v_gene: TRBV11-2
j_gene: TRBJ1-1
abundance: .

CDR3aa: CASSLGRPANTGELFF
CDR3nt: TGCGCCAGCAGTTTAGGCAGACCCGCGAACACCGGGGAGCTGTTTTTT
d_gene: .
v_gene: TRBV5-1
j_gene: TRBJ2-2
abundance: many

CDR3aa: CASRTHSTQPQHF
CDR3nt: TGTGCCAGCAGGACGCATTCCACGCAGCCCCAGCATTTT
d_gene: .
v_gene: TRBV28
j_gene: TRBJ1-5
abundance: .

CDR3aa: CASSIVREEETQYF
CDR3nt: TGTGCCAGTAGTATCGTCAGGGAGGAAGAGACCCAGTACTTC
d_gene: .
v_gene: TRBV19
j_gene: TRBJ2-5
abundance: .

CDR3aa: CASSYVRGTAKNSPLHF
CDR3nt: TGTGCCAGCAGTTACGTACGAGGGACAGCGAAGAATTCACCCCTCCACTTT
d_gene: TRBD1
v_gene: TRBV6-5
j_gene: TRBJ1-6
abundance: many

CDR3aa: CSANQGAYYEQYF
CDR3nt: TGCAGTGCTAATCAGGGGGCTTATTACGAGCAGTACTTC
d_gene: TRBD1
v_gene: TRBV20-1
j_gene: TRBJ2-7
abundance: many

CDR3aa: CSVDNRVSTEAFF
CDR3nt: TGCAGCGTTGATAACAGGGTCAGCACTGAAGCTTTCTTT
d_gene: .
v_gene: TRBV29-1
j_gene: TRBJ1-1
abundance: many

CDR3aa: CASSESRAGDDGYTF
CDR3nt: TGCGCCAGCAGTGAGTCGAGAGCAGGGGACGATGGCTACACCTTC
d_gene: .
v_gene: TRBV10-2
j_gene: TRBJ1-2
abundance: few

CDR3aa: CASSGHRALSGNTIYF
CDR3nt: TGTGCCAGCAGTGGACACAGGGCACTCTCTGGAAACACCATATATTTT
d_gene: .
v_gene: TRBV2
j_gene: TRBJ1-3
abundance: many

CDR3aa: CASSSRGRGTGNTIYF
CDR3nt: TGCGCCAGCAGCAGCCGGGGCAGGGGAACGGGAAACACCATATATTTT
d_gene: .
v_gene: TRBV5-1
j_gene: TRBJ1-3
abundance: .

CDR3aa: CASSGLGVDVGQETQCF
CDR3nt: TGTGCCAGCAGTGGCCTTGGGGTTGACGTTGGCCAAGAGACCCAGTGCTTC
d_gene: .
v_gene: TRBV6-1
j_gene: TRBJ2-5
abundance: .

CDR3aa: CATSDNDYGYTF
CDR3nt: TGTGCCACCAGTGACAATGACTATGGCTACACCTTC
d_gene: .
v_gene: TRBV24-1
j_gene: TRBJ1-2
abundance: .

CDR3aa: CSVADPGLHEQYF
CDR3nt: TGCAGCGTCGCGGACCCGGGGCTTCACGAGCAGTACTTC
d_gene: .
v_gene: TRBV29-1
j_gene: TRBJ2-7
abundance: .

CDR3aa: CATTTGYNSPLHF
CDR3nt: TGTGCCACCACGACAGGGTATAATTCACCCCTCCACTTT
d_gene: TRBD1
v_gene: TRBV2
j_gene: TRBJ1-6
abundance: .

CDR3aa: CASSHPVANTGELFF
CDR3nt: TGTGCCAGCAGTCACCCGGTGGCGAACACCGGGGAGCTGTTTTTT
d_gene: .
v_gene: TRBV7-9
j_gene: TRBJ2-2
abundance: .

CDR3aa: CSARALDSANYGYTF
CDR3nt: TGCAGTGCTAGAGCCCTGGACAGCGCTAACTATGGCTACACCTTC
d_gene: .
v_gene: TRBV20-1
j_gene: TRBJ1-2
abundance: few

CDR3aa: CATAPRRDTEAFF
CDR3nt: TGTGCCACCGCCCCGCGGCGCGACACTGAAGCTTTCTTT
d_gene: .
v_gene: TRBV6-1
j_gene: TRBJ1-1
abundance: many

CDR3aa: CASSQDGRISSGNTIYF
CDR3nt: TGTGCCAGCAGCCAAGATGGTCGGATTAGCTCTGGAAACACCATATATTTT
d_gene: .
v_gene: TRBV4-2
j_gene: TRBJ1-3
abundance: .

CDR3aa: CASSATGSVTEAFF
CDR3nt: TGTGCCAGCAGTGCAACTGGCTCTGTCACTGAAGCTTTCTTT
d_gene: .
v_gene: TRBV6-5
j_gene: TRBJ1-1
abundance: .

CDR3aa: CSAPQAAETQYF
CDR3nt: TGCAGTGCTCCACAAGCGGCGGAGACCCAGTACTTC
d_gene: .
v_gene: TRBV20-1
j_gene: TRBJ2-5
abundance: .

CDR3aa: CASSWGGQNTEAFF
CDR3nt: TGTGCCAGCAGTTGGGGCGGACAGAACACTGAAGCTTTCTTT
d_gene: .
v_gene: TRBV6-1
j_gene: TRBJ1-1
abundance: .

CDR3aa: CAIRGGQEENQPQHF
CDR3nt: TGTGCCATCAGGGGGGGACAGGAAGAAAATCAGCCCCAGCATTTT
d_gene: TRBD1
v_gene: TRBV10-3
j_gene: TRBJ1-5
abundance: .

CDR3aa: CASSLGVTGTGQPLHF
CDR3nt: TGTGCCAGCAGCTTAGGAGTGACAGGGACGGGTCAGCCCCTCCACTTT
d_gene: TRBD1
v_gene: TRBV7-8
j_gene: TRBJ1-6
abundance: .

CDR3aa: CASRKRATQYEQYF
CDR3nt: TGTGCCAGCAGAAAGAGGGCTACTCAGTACGAGCAGTACTTC
d_gene: .
v_gene: TRBV2
j_gene: TRBJ2-7
abundance: .

CDR3aa: CSATQGAHGYTF
CDR3nt: TGCAGTGCTACACAGGGGGCGCATGGCTACACCTTC
d_gene: TRBD1
v_gene: TRBV20-1
j_gene: TRBJ1-2
abundance: .

CDR3aa: CSVRDRNEKLFF
CDR3nt: TGCAGCGTTCGGGACCGTAATGAAAAACTGTTTTTT
d_gene: .
v_gene: TRBV29-1
j_gene: TRBJ1-4
abundance: .

CDR3aa: CATSRDGRHGGGGYTF
CDR3nt: TGTGCCACCAGCAGAGATGGCCGGCACGGTGGAGGTGGCTACACCTTC
d_gene: .
v_gene: TRBV15
j_gene: TRBJ1-2
abundance: many

CDR3aa: CASSLLKANTQYF
CDR3nt: TGTGCCAGCAGTCTCCTTAAGGCTAATACGCAGTATTTT
d_gene: .
v_gene: TRBV12-3/TRBV12-4
j_gene: TRBJ2-3
abundance: .

CDR3aa: CASGKGSYEQYF
CDR3nt: TGTGCCAGCGGCAAGGGGTCCTACGAGCAGTACTTC
d_gene: .
v_gene: TRBV28
j_gene: TRBJ2-7
abundance: .

CDR3aa: CAIRSDGGIEAFF
CDR3nt: TGTGCCATCAGGTCTGACGGGGGCATCGAAGCTTTCTTT
d_gene: .
v_gene: TRBV10-3
j_gene: TRBJ1-1
abundance: few